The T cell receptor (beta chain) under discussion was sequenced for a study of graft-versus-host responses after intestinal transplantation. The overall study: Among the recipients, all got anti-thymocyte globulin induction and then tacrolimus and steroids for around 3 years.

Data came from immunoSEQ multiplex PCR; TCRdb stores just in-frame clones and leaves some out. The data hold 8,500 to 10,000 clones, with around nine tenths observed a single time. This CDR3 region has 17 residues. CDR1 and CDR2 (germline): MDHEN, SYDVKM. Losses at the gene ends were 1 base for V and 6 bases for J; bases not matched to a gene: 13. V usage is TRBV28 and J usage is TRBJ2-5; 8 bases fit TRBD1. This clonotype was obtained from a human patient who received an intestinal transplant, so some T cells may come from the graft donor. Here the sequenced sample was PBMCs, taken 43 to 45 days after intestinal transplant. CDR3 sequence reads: CASSLFQFQGASKTQYF. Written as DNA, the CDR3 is TGTGCCAGCAGTTTATTCCAATTCCAGGGGGCCTCGAAGACCCAGTACTTC.